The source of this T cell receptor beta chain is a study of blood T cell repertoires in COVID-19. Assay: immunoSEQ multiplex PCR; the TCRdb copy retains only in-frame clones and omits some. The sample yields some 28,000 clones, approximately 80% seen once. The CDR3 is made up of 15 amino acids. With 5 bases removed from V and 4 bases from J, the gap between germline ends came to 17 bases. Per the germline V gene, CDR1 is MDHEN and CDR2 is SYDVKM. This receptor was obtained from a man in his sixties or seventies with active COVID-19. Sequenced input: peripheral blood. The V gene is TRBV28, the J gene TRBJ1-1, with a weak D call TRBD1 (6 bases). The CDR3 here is CASSALGGGSTEAFF. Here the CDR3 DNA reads TGTGCCAGCAGTGCCCTAGGGGGAGGGAGCACTGAAGCTTTCTTT.